The clone carrying this TCR beta chain occurred a few times. The record originates from a study of OX40 agonist ivuxolimab in advanced cancers. In the study overall: Every patient in dose escalation had hepatocellular carcinoma, melanoma, renal cell or head and neck cancer.

Repertoires were generated with immunoSEQ multiplex PCR, while TCRdb's copy carries only in-frame clones and drops some. This sample has over 25,000 clones; approximately 83% occur once, and the top ten carry around 50%. This TCR came from an adult with an advanced solid tumor such as melanoma, head and neck, liver or kidney cancer. The specimen was CD4+ or CD8+ T cells sorted from blood, collected in a trial of the OX40 agonist ivuxolimab.

This CDR3 is CASSLRLQGGNQPQHF. CDR3 coding DNA: TGCGCCAGCAGCCTCCGGTTGCAGGGGGGCAATCAGCCCCAGCATTTT. V and J are TRBV4-1 and TRBJ1-5; 7 bases fit TRBD1. The germline gives CDR1 MGHRA, CDR2 YSYEKL. This CDR3 comprises 16 residues. V dropped 4 bases and J dropped 2; count of bases not matched to a gene: 8.